This passage covers 29 T cell receptor beta chains from one sample sequenced in a study of blood T cell repertoires in COVID-19. TCRdb's copy holds only in-frame clones and misses some; the assay was immunoSEQ multiplex PCR. The data contain some 80,000 clones, 85% of them singletons. Sequencing was performed on peripheral blood. These receptors all stem from a man in his fifties with COVID-19, enrolled during active disease.

The sample holds one count of this clone. This chain joins TRBV29-1 and TRBJ1-1; 7 bases align to TRBD1. The CDR3 spans 11 residues. Looked up from germline, CDR1 is SQVTM and CDR2 is ANQGSEA. J gave up 6 bases and V 8 bases, and 6 bases lay outside the gene matches. CDR3 in amino acids: CSIRQGPEAFF. The CDR3 bases are TGCAGCATAAGACAGGGCCCTGAAGCTTTCTTT. Using reference TRBV29-1 and TRBJ1-1 for the parts outside the CDR3, the full variable domain is SAVISQKPSRDICQRGTSLTIQCQVDSQVTMMFWYRQQPGQSLTLIATANQGSEATYESGFVIDKFPISRPNLTFSTLTVSNMSPEDSSIYLCSIRQGPEAFFGQGTRLTVV.

This chain connects TRBV5-1 to TRBJ1-2; D is uncertain. The CDR3 runs to 13 residues. V gave up 1 base and J gave up 2 bases, with 6 bases separating them. CDR1 and CDR2 from the germline V gene are SGHRS and YFSETQ. The CDR3 bases are TGCGCCAGCAGCTTGAAGGAGAACTATGGCTACACCTTC. This sequence encodes CASSLKENYGYTF.

This clone was seen a few times. The chain uses TRBV6-5 and TRBJ2-4; the D is unclear. V was cut by 8 bases and J by 6 bases, with 14 bases left in between. Germline V lookup: CDR1 MNHEY, CDR2 SVGAGI. The CDR3 extends over 13 amino acids. CDR3 residues: CASGDRLGNIQYF. In DNA form, the CDR3 reads TGTGCCAGCGGAGACCGCCTCGGAAACATTCAGTACTTC.

The chain links TRBV3-1 (or the pseudogene TRBV3-2) to TRBJ1-4, with unresolved D. Germline loops: CDR1 LGHDT, CDR2 YNNKEL (reference sequence). CDR3 length: 15 amino acids. The V end was cut by 4 bases, the J end by 7 bases, with 16 bases between. The CDR3 bases are TGTGCCAGCAGCCTTCGACGAGGAGGTACTGAAAAACTGTTTTTT. Translating gives CASSLRRGGTEKLFF.

In nucleotides, the CDR3 is TGTGCCAGCCAGACAAGGAGAAACACCATATATTTT. It is translated as CASQTRRNTIYF. The chain carries TRBV19 and TRBJ1-3; no clear D. CDR1 is LNHDA, CDR2 SQIVND, per germline (reference sequence). V lost 9 bases and J lost 5, with 11 bases in between. The CDR3 extends over 12 amino acids. Full variable domain (missing parts from reference TRBV19 and TRBJ1-3): DGGITQSPKYLFRKEGQNVTLSCEQNLNHDAMYWYRQDPGQGLRLIYYSQIVNDFQKGDIAEGYSVSREKKESFPLTVTSAQKNPTAFYLCASQTRRNTIYFGEGSWLTVV.

The gene calls are TRBV27 and TRBJ1-1; D is perhaps TRBD1 (5 bases). Per the germline V gene, CDR1 is MNHEY and CDR2 is SMNVEV (reference sequence). Between the trimmed V and J ends, which lost 7 bases and 4 bases, there was a span of 13 bases. The CDR3 contains 13 residues. The CDR3 region has the DNA TGTGCCAGCAAGTATCAGGGTAGCACTGAAGCTTTCTTT. This encodes CASKYQGSTEAFF.

J is TRBJ2-4 and V is TRBV3-1 (or the pseudogene TRBV3-2); tentatively, D is TRBD1 (5 bases). The CDR3 has 11 residues. The V end lost 5 bases, the J end lost 13 bases, and 12 bases lay between the germline ends. Germline V CDR1 and CDR2: LGHDT, YNNKEL (reference sequence). This CDR3 reads CASSSRGQQYF. CDR3 DNA: TGTGCCAGCAGCTCCCGTGGACAACAGTACTTC.

This chain links TRBV29-1 with TRBJ2-1; TRBD2 matches at 9 bases. This CDR3 is built from 12 residues. V lost 7 bases to trimming and J lost 9 bases; unmatched junction nucleotides: 7. Germline CDR1 SQVTM, CDR2 ANQGSEA. CDR3 DNA: TGCAGCGGGGGGGGACTAGCAGTTGAGCAGTTCTTC. Protein sequence: CSGGGLAVEQFF.

In DNA form, the CDR3 reads TGTGCCAGCAGCTTAGCTTCGGAGGGTGGCTACACCTTC. Translated, it gives CASSLASEGGYTF. This chain links TRBV7-2 with TRBJ1-2; no firm D call. The CDR3 extends over 13 amino acids. Germline V gene lookup returns CDR1 SGHTA and CDR2 FQGNSA. V was shortened by 0 bases and J by 7 bases, with 9 bases between the two germline ends.

In this sample, this clone turned up once. The genes are TRBV5-1 and TRBJ1-4; D uncertain. Trimming pared 3 bases from V and 8 bases from J, leaving 17 bases between. Per germline, CDR1 SGHRS and CDR2 YFSETQ. CDR3 length: 15 amino acids. CDR3 region: CASSSQQSRGEKLFF. CDR3 DNA: TGCGCCAGCAGCTCCCAACAAAGCAGAGGGGAAAAACTGTTTTTT. Complete variable domain (other parts from reference TRBV5-1 and TRBJ1-4): KAGVTQTPRYLIKTRGQQVTLSCSPISGHRSVSWYQQTPGQGLQFLFEYFSETQRNKGNFPGRFSGRQFSNSRSEMNVSTLELGDSALYLCASSSQQSRGEKLFFGSGTQLSVL.

The rearrangement joins TRBV6-5 to TRBJ1-1; 8 bases fit TRBD1. V lost 6 bases to trimming and J lost 5 bases; unmatched junction nucleotides: 8. CDR3 length equals 14 residues. CDR1 and CDR2 from the germline V gene are MNHEY and SVGAGI. The CDR3 loop is CASSLTGERTEAFF. The CDR3 bases are TGTGCCAGCAGCCTGACAGGGGAGAGAACTGAAGCTTTCTTT.

The chain joins TRBV21-1 to TRBJ2-2; the table's TRBD2 call for D was not verified on the DNA. TRBV21-1 is labeled a pseudogene. This CDR3 spans 21 amino acids. For the CDR3, the DNA is TGTGCCAGCAGCAAAGTTTACGGGTATCCGGGACTAGCGGTGGGCACCGGGGAGCTGTTTTTT. It encodes CASSKVYGYPGLAVGTGELFF.

This chain joins TRBV7-8 and TRBJ1-1; 8 positions match TRBD1. The junction had 8 bases not matched to a gene; V was cut back by 5 bases and J by 3 bases. CDR1 and CDR2 from the germline V gene are SGHVS and FQNEAQ. This CDR3 has 15 residues. The DNA for the CDR3 is TGTGCCAGCAGCCCAACTGGGACAGGTGACACTGAAGCTTTCTTT. Residues: CASSPTGTGDTEAFF. Variable domain in full (rest from reference TRBV7-8 and TRBJ1-1): GAGVSQSPRYKVAKRGQDVALRCDPISGHVSLFWYQQALGQGPEFLTYFQNEAQLDKSGLPSDRFFAERPEGSVSTLKIQRTQQEDSAVYLCASSPTGTGDTEAFFGQGTRLTVV.

V is TRBV7-3 and J is TRBJ2-2; D is possibly TRBD1 (5 bases). The CDR3 is 14 residues long. Germline CDR1 SGHTA, CDR2 FQGTGA. V shed 5 bases and J shed 6 bases, with 13 bases lying between them. The CDR3 loop reads CASSLQGGAGELFF. The CDR3 DNA is TGTGCCAGCAGCCTTCAGGGTGGCGCCGGGGAGCTGTTTTTT.

The V gene is TRBV28, the J gene TRBJ2-7; 7 positions match TRBD1. V trimming: 2 bases; J trimming: 0 bases; junction bases outside the gene matches: 4. This CDR3 comprises 15 residues. Germline CDR1 MDHEN, CDR2 SYDVKM. This CDR3 is CASSLEGASSYEQYF. The DNA for the CDR3 is TGTGCCAGCAGTTTAGAGGGGGCTAGCTCCTACGAGCAGTACTTC.

The chain employs TRBV25-1 and TRBJ1-3, with D possibly TRBD1 on 6 matching bases. The germline gives CDR1 MGHDK, CDR2 SYGVNS. Between the trimmed V and J ends, which lost 1 base and 1 base, there was a span of 17 bases. This CDR3 has 18 residues. CDR3 protein: CASSEWGGASSSGNTIYF. DNA for the CDR3: TGTGCCAGCAGTGAATGGGGGGGGGCATCCTCTTCTGGAAACACCATATATTTT.

The rearrangement joins TRBV6-5 to TRBJ2-1; 9 bases fit TRBD2. This CDR3 spans 16 amino acids. The trim removed 0 bases at V and 7 bases at J, leaving 7 bases unmatched. Germline V gene sequence: CDR1 MNHEY, CDR2 SVGAGI. CDR3 coding DNA: TGTGCCAGCAGTTACTCAGGCGGGAGGGCCTCTAATGAGCAGTTCTTC. Translating gives CASSYSGGRASNEQFF.

The CDR3 region has the DNA TGTGCCAGCACTCGTAACAGGGGCCATGAGCAGTTCTTC. Translating gives CASTRNRGHEQFF. The gene calls are TRBV3-1 (or the pseudogene TRBV3-2) and TRBJ2-1, with 7 bases matching TRBD1. J lost 8 bases, V lost 7 bases, and 8 bases had no gene match. Germline CDR1 reads LGHDT; CDR2 reads YNNKEL (reference sequence). This CDR3 comprises 13 residues.

V and J are TRBV5-1 and TRBJ2-7; D is perhaps TRBD1 (6 bases). CDR1 SGHRS and CDR2 YFSETQ come from the germline V gene. V was trimmed by 5 bases and J by 4 bases, leaving 19 bases between them. The CDR3 has 15 residues. CDR3 residues: CASSQTGQQTYEQYF. The CDR3 DNA follows: TGCGCCAGCAGTCAGACGGGACAACAAACTTACGAGCAGTACTTC.

This chain connects TRBV11-3 to TRBJ2-7, with 9 bases that match TRBD1. The CDR3 runs 14 residues. With 5 bases clipped from V and 2 bases from J, the junction kept 4 bases outside the gene matches. Germline V gene data show CDR1 as SGHNT and CDR2 as YENEEA. The CDR3 nucleotides read TGTGCCAGCAGCCGACAGGGGGAACCCTACGAGCAGTACTTC. This gives the protein CASSRQGEPYEQYF.

The chain joins TRBV5-1 to TRBJ2-1; D is ambiguous. The CDR3 runs 14 residues. Per germline, CDR1 SGHRS and CDR2 YFSETQ. V gave up 4 bases and J gave up 7 bases, with 15 bases separating them. CDR3 nucleotide sequence: TGCGCCAGCAGCCCGGTGGCGGTGTGGAATGAGCAGTTCTTC. It specifies CASSPVAVWNEQFF.

The chain links TRBV6-5 to TRBJ1-6; weak D call: TRBD1 (5 bases). Trimming cost V 6 bases and J 10 bases, with 13 bases left between them. Germline V gives CDR1 MNHEY, CDR2 SVGAGI. This CDR3 is built from 13 residues. DNA of the CDR3: TGTGCCAGCAGCAATGGGGCACCCTCACCCCTCCACTTT. Amino acids: CASSNGAPSPLHF.

This clone was observed a few times. This rearrangement joins TRBV6-5 to TRBJ2-7; a weak D match, TRBD2 (5 bases). The CDR3 spans 11 residues. Germline V lookup: CDR1 MNHEY, CDR2 SVGAGI. Trimming pared 8 bases from V and 3 bases from J, leaving 8 bases between. CDR3 DNA sequence: TGTGCCAGCGGAGAGGGCTACGAGCAGTACTTC. Encoded protein: CASGEGYEQYF.

This chain links TRBV30 with TRBJ1-5, with D uncertain. The germline V and J ends were trimmed by 4 bases and 1 base, with 14 bases remaining between them. CDR3 length: 15 residues. Per germline, CDR1 GTSNPN and CDR2 SVGIG (reference sequence). CDR3: CAWTRPGGSNQPQHF. CDR3 nucleotide sequence: TGTGCCTGGACCCGCCCGGGAGGCAGCAATCAGCCCCAGCATTTT. Based on the CDR3 plus reference TRBV30 and TRBJ1-5, the full variable domain is SQTIHQWPATLVQPVGSPLSLECTVEGTSNPNLYWYRQAAGRGLQLLFYSVGIGQISSEVPQNLSASRPQDRQFILSSKKLLLSDSGFYLCAWTRPGGSNQPQHFGDGTRLSIL.

V is TRBV2 and J is TRBJ2-2; D unresolved. The CDR3 has 14 amino acids. Germline-derived CDR1 and CDR2 are SNHLY and FYNNEI. Trimming left V 7 bases short and J 0 bases short, with 9 bases between. CDR3 sequence: CASTQTSNTGELFF. The CDR3 region has the DNA TGTGCCAGCACCCAGACTTCGAACACCGGGGAGCTGTTTTTT.

V is TRBV19 and J is TRBJ2-7; 10 bases align to TRBD1. V shed 8 bases and J 4 bases; nucleotides not matched to a gene: 8. This CDR3 comprises 14 residues. Germline CDR1 and CDR2: LNHDA and SQIVND (reference sequence). The CDR3 loop is CASAVGQGLYEQYF. The CDR3 DNA sequence: TGTGCCAGTGCTGTGGGACAGGGGCTATACGAGCAGTACTTC.

This clone was counted once. The chain recombines TRBV6-2 or TRBV6-3 with TRBJ2-5; 7 bases are shared with TRBD1. CDR1 is MNHEY, CDR2 SVGEGT, per germline. CDR3 length: 15 amino acids. J gave up 3 bases and V 5 bases, and 9 bases lay outside the gene matches. This CDR3 is CASSPLITGEETQYF. The CDR3 nucleotides are TGTGCCAGCAGTCCCCTGATCACAGGGGAAGAGACCCAGTACTTC.

This clone was seen only a few times. The V call is TRBV19, the J call TRBJ2-4, with a tentative D call TRBD2 (6 bases). The V end lost 3 bases, the J end lost 0 bases, and 9 bases lay between the germline ends. CDR1 is LNHDA and CDR2 is SQIVND in the germline V gene (reference sequence). This CDR3 has 15 residues. The CDR3 DNA follows: TGTGCCAGTAGTATCGCGGGGCTAGCCAAAAACATTCAGTACTTC. Its protein is CASSIAGLAKNIQYF.

The chain uses TRBV2 and TRBJ1-6; TRBD1 matches at 7 bases. V lost 3 bases and J lost 3; bases outside the gene matches: 5. Looked up from germline, CDR1 is SNHLY and CDR2 is FYNNEI. The CDR3 totals 16 residues. The CDR3 region has the DNA TGTGCCAGCAGTGACGAGGGGGCTTTCTATAATTCACCCCTCCACTTT. Translated, it gives CASSDEGAFYNSPLHF.